This TCR beta chain comes out of a study of cytomegalovirus exposure and HLA in healthy donors. General study results and limits: When a later analysis was performed, an Asian-associated ancestry cluster reportedly had fewer N-insertions than the roughly 700-donor mean. A previous analysis found most TCR beta V segments productive roughly 90% or roughly 30% of the time.

V was clipped by 3 bases and J by 5 bases; unmatched bases: 5. Germline loops: CDR1 SGDLS, CDR2 YYNGEE. CDR3 length: 16 amino acids. It was with 60 Vbeta and 13 Jbeta primers that the PCR ran. The method was immunoSEQ multiplex PCR; TCRdb's version includes in-frame clones alone and lacks a portion of them. The table lists about 140,000 clones, 70% to 85% of them singletons. A word on this clone: Its specificity is not known.

The chain recombines TRBV9 with TRBJ2-3; 14 bases are a match to TRBD2. This receptor was taken from a woman between 45 and 65 years old in good health and CMV-seropositive. The specimen was PBMCs. The CDR3 DNA reads as TGTGCCAGCAGCGCCCCGACTAGCGGGGGGGAAGATACGCAGTATTTT. This codes for CASSAPTSGGEDTQYF. Drawing the rest from reference TRBV9 and TRBJ2-3, the complete variable domain is DSGVTQTPKHLITATGQRVTLRCSPRSGDLSVYWYQQSLDQGLQFLIQYYNGEERAKGNILERFSAQQFPDLHSELNLSSLELGDSALYFCASSAPTSGGEDTQYFGPGTRLTVL.